Listed below are T cell receptor beta chains from one sample, sequenced in a study of blood T cell repertoires in COVID-19. The table came from immunoSEQ multiplex PCR; TCRdb's copy has only in-frame clones and leaves some out. The profile shows about 180,000 clones, around 87% of them singletons. Sample: peripheral blood. Every receptor here comes from a man between 40 and 49 years old with active or convalescent COVID-19. The CDR3 runs from the conserved cysteine through the conserved F or W. Fields, in order: V gene, clone size, J gene, D gene, CDR3 protein, CDR3 DNA. The D gene is left open where the match is weak. The listing skips clone size in some rows; elsewhere it reads once, few, many or a size class.

V gene: TRBV18
clone size: NA
J gene: TRBJ2-5
D gene: NA
CDR3 protein: CASSRQRASQETQYF
CDR3 DNA: TGTGCCAGCTCACGGCAGAGAGCGAGCCAAGAGACCCAGTACTTC

V gene: TRBV5-1
clone size: NA
J gene: TRBJ1-1
D gene: NA
CDR3 protein: CASSLDSTEAFF
CDR3 DNA: TGCGCCAGCAGCTTGGACAGTACCGAAGCTTTCTTT

V gene: TRBV21-1
clone size: NA
J gene: TRBJ1-1
D gene: NA
CDR3 protein: CASNPTRNRLPNTEAFF
CDR3 DNA: TGTGCCAGCAACCCCACTCGGAACAGGCTCCCGAACACTGAAGCTTTCTTT

V gene: TRBV4-3
clone size: NA
J gene: TRBJ2-3
D gene: TRBD2
CDR3 protein: CASSPGTSGGNTQYF
CDR3 DNA: TGCGCCAGCAGTCCAGGGACTAGCGGGGGAAATACGCAGTATTTT

V gene: TRBV12-3/TRBV12-4
clone size: few
J gene: TRBJ1-2
D gene: TRBD1
CDR3 protein: CASSPQGAGGYTF
CDR3 DNA: TGTGCCAGCAGCCCACAGGGGGCCGGTGGCTACACCTTC

V gene: TRBV6-2/TRBV6-3
clone size: NA
J gene: TRBJ2-1
D gene: NA
CDR3 protein: CASSLAGFYTDNEQFF
CDR3 DNA: TGTGCCAGCAGTTTAGCCGGGTTCTATACGGACAATGAGCAGTTCTTC

V gene: TRBV11-3
clone size: once
J gene: TRBJ2-2
D gene: TRBD2
CDR3 protein: CASSLGLAANTGELFF
CDR3 DNA: TGTGCCAGCAGCTTAGGGCTAGCGGCGAACACCGGGGAGCTGTTTTTT

V gene: TRBV3-1/TRBV3-2
clone size: NA
J gene: TRBJ1-1
D gene: TRBD1
CDR3 protein: CASSLGQVTTEAFF
CDR3 DNA: TGTGCCAGCAGCTTGGGACAGGTCACCACTGAAGCTTTCTTT

V gene: TRBV11-2
clone size: NA
J gene: TRBJ2-7
D gene: NA
CDR3 protein: CASSFSSSLVRHEQYF
CDR3 DNA: TGTGCCAGCAGCTTCTCCTCCAGCCTAGTTCGGCACGAGCAGTACTTC

V gene: TRBV6-5
clone size: NA
J gene: TRBJ1-2
D gene: TRBD1
CDR3 protein: CASSLQDRGRGGYTF
CDR3 DNA: TGTGCCAGCAGCCTACAAGACAGGGGGCGCGGAGGCTACACCTTC

V gene: TRBV11-1
clone size: NA
J gene: TRBJ2-7
D gene: TRBD1
CDR3 protein: CASSRNPGQGLEQYF
CDR3 DNA: TGTGCCAGCAGCCGAAATCCGGGACAGGGGCTGGAGCAGTACTTC

V gene: TRBV30
clone size: NA
J gene: TRBJ2-1
D gene: TRBD2
CDR3 protein: CAWSTLDSGGPGFF
CDR3 DNA: TGTGCCTGGAGTACTCTTGATAGCGGGGGCCCCGGGTTCTTC

V gene: TRBV28
clone size: NA
J gene: TRBJ1-1
D gene: NA
CDR3 protein: CASRWRGMTEAFF
CDR3 DNA: TGTGCCAGCAGGTGGCGGGGGATGACTGAAGCTTTCTTT

V gene: TRBV19
clone size: many
J gene: TRBJ1-5
D gene: NA
CDR3 protein: CASRNPTGTNQPQHF
CDR3 DNA: TGTGCCAGTAGAAACCCCACAGGGACCAATCAGCCCCAGCATTTT

V gene: TRBV7-3
clone size: NA
J gene: TRBJ2-5
D gene: TRBD1
CDR3 protein: CASSLTGGAEETQYF
CDR3 DNA: TGTGCCAGCAGCTTAACAGGGGGCGCTGAGGAGACCCAGTACTTC

V gene: TRBV27
clone size: NA
J gene: TRBJ2-3
D gene: NA
CDR3 protein: CASSFGSGPVTDTQYF
CDR3 DNA: TGTGCCAGCAGTTTCGGGTCAGGGCCAGTCACAGATACGCAGTATTTT

V gene: TRBV3-1/TRBV3-2
clone size: NA
J gene: TRBJ1-4
D gene: NA
CDR3 protein: CASSLGYEKLFF
CDR3 DNA: TGTGCCAGCAGCCTCGGGTACGAAAAACTGTTTTTT

V gene: TRBV5-1
clone size: NA
J gene: TRBJ1-1
D gene: TRBD1
CDR3 protein: CASSLGETGYDTEAFF
CDR3 DNA: TGCGCCAGCAGCTTGGGAGAGACAGGGTATGACACTGAAGCTTTCTTT

V gene: TRBV6-2/TRBV6-3
clone size: NA
J gene: TRBJ1-1
D gene: NA
CDR3 protein: CASSYSNGAYTEAFF
CDR3 DNA: TGTGCCAGCAGTTACTCGAATGGGGCGTACACTGAAGCTTTCTTT

V gene: TRBV19
clone size: NA
J gene: TRBJ1-6
D gene: TRBD1
CDR3 protein: CAGTGGNSPLHF
CDR3 DNA: TGTGCCGGTACAGGGGGCAATTCACCCCTCCACTTT

V gene: TRBV3-1/TRBV3-2
clone size: NA
J gene: TRBJ2-2
D gene: TRBD2
CDR3 protein: CASSLRAGGFTGELFF
CDR3 DNA: TGTGCCAGCAGCCTTAGAGCGGGGGGATTCACCGGGGAGCTGTTTTTT

V gene: TRBV4-3
clone size: NA
J gene: TRBJ2-1
D gene: TRBD1
CDR3 protein: CASSPPGQKNEQFF
CDR3 DNA: TGCGCCAGCAGCCCCCCGGGACAGAAAAATGAGCAGTTCTTC

V gene: TRBV9
clone size: NA
J gene: TRBJ2-1
D gene: NA
CDR3 protein: CASSAGDWRGPSYNEQFF
CDR3 DNA: TGTGCCAGCAGCGCCGGAGACTGGCGGGGACCTTCCTACAATGAGCAGTTCTTC

V gene: TRBV6-2/TRBV6-3
clone size: NA
J gene: TRBJ2-1
D gene: NA
CDR3 protein: CASSRDRQLYNEQFF
CDR3 DNA: TGTGCCAGCAGCCGCGACAGACAACTTTACAATGAGCAGTTCTTC

V gene: TRBV19
clone size: NA
J gene: TRBJ2-2
D gene: NA
CDR3 protein: CASSIGGRQRPFF
CDR3 DNA: TGTGCCAGTAGTATCGGGGGTCGGCAAAGGCCGTTTTTT

V gene: TRBV18
clone size: NA
J gene: TRBJ1-6
D gene: NA
CDR3 protein: CASSPREGSPLHF
CDR3 DNA: TGTGCCAGCTCACCGAGGGAGGGTTCACCCCTCCACTTT

V gene: TRBV6-2/TRBV6-3
clone size: NA
J gene: TRBJ1-5
D gene: TRBD1
CDR3 protein: CASSGQGRQPQHF
CDR3 DNA: TGTGCCAGCAGTGGACAGGGCCGTCAGCCCCAGCATTTT

V gene: TRBV11-1
clone size: NA
J gene: TRBJ2-7
D gene: NA
CDR3 protein: CASSLGFGDPTYEQYF
CDR3 DNA: TGTGCCAGCAGCTTAGGCTTTGGAGACCCTACCTACGAGCAGTACTTC

V gene: TRBV6-2/TRBV6-3
clone size: NA
J gene: TRBJ1-5
D gene: NA
CDR3 protein: CASSYSEHLVQHF
CDR3 DNA: TGTGCCAGCAGTTACTCAGAGCACCTCGTCCAGCATTTT

V gene: TRBV4-1
clone size: NA
J gene: TRBJ2-2
D gene: TRBD1
CDR3 protein: CASSHGTGNTGELFF
CDR3 DNA: TGCGCCAGCAGCCATGGGACAGGGAACACCGGGGAGCTGTTTTTT

V gene: TRBV27
clone size: once
J gene: TRBJ1-6
D gene: TRBD1
CDR3 protein: CASSLGTGVDSPLHF
CDR3 DNA: TGTGCCAGCAGTCTAGGGACAGGGGTTGATTCACCCCTCCACTTT

V gene: TRBV19
clone size: NA
J gene: TRBJ1-1
D gene: NA
CDR3 protein: CASTWGRRQTEAFF
CDR3 DNA: TGTGCCAGTACCTGGGGCCGGAGACAGACTGAAGCTTTCTTT

V gene: TRBV5-1
clone size: NA
J gene: TRBJ1-6
D gene: NA
CDR3 protein: CASRANEGPLHF
CDR3 DNA: TGCGCCAGCAGGGCCAATGAGGGACCCCTCCACTTT

V gene: TRBV15
clone size: NA
J gene: TRBJ2-1
D gene: NA
CDR3 protein: CATSSDSRSYNEQFF
CDR3 DNA: TGTGCCACCAGCTCTGACAGTCGCTCCTACAATGAGCAGTTCTTC

V gene: TRBV5-1
clone size: NA
J gene: TRBJ2-5
D gene: NA
CDR3 protein: CASSLGRYQETQYF
CDR3 DNA: TGCGCCAGCAGCTTGGGGAGGTACCAAGAGACCCAGTACTTC

V gene: TRBV27
clone size: NA
J gene: TRBJ2-7
D gene: TRBD2
CDR3 protein: CASSFGLAGSVYEQYF
CDR3 DNA: TGTGCCAGCAGTTTCGGACTAGCGGGGAGCGTCTACGAGCAGTACTTC

V gene: TRBV12-3/TRBV12-4
clone size: NA
J gene: TRBJ1-1
D gene: NA
CDR3 protein: CASRWAQGTEAFF
CDR3 DNA: TGTGCCAGCAGATGGGCCCAGGGGACTGAAGCTTTCTTT

V gene: TRBV5-1
clone size: NA
J gene: TRBJ2-6
D gene: TRBD1
CDR3 protein: CASSWGQGSGANVLTF
CDR3 DNA: TGCGCCAGCAGCTGGGGACAGGGTTCCGGGGCCAACGTCCTGACTTTC